A single sample gave rise to the 24 T cell receptor beta chains below, sequenced in a study of liver allograft versus peripheral blood T cells. Study overall: Repertoires of T cell receptors in transplanted livers were compared with recipients' peripheral blood repertoires.

TCRdb re-derived calls from the reads in MiXCR, one entry per CDR3 protein. The table shows about 3,000 distinct CDR3 sequences, with 15% to 20% occurring only once. The origin of the receptors is a human patient who had a liver transplant. Some T cells may trace back to the graft donor.

This clonotype qualifies as medium-sized. The chain links TRBV29-1 to TRBJ2-5; tentatively, D is TRBD1 or TRBD2 (5 bases each). CDR1 and CDR2 from the germline V gene are SQVTM and ANQGSEA. V was shortened by 7 bases and J by 1 base, with 7 bases between the two germline ends. The CDR3 sequence is 11 residues long. CDR3 sequence reads: CSAGTQETQYF. The CDR3 DNA sequence: TGCAGCGCTGGGACCCAAGAGACCCAGTACTTC.

This chain joins TRBV28 and TRBJ1-1; no definite D call. Deletions cut 6 bases from V and 2 bases from J, with 7 bases between. Germline V gives CDR1 MDHEN, CDR2 SYDVKM. This CDR3 spans 12 amino acids. Here the CDR3 DNA reads TGTGCCAGCAGAGAAGTAAACACTGAAGCTTTCTTT. Amino acids: CASREVNTEAFF.

The chain recombines TRBV3-1 with TRBJ2-7, with a weak D call TRBD2 (5 bases). V shed 1 base and J shed 3 bases, with 10 bases lying between them. This CDR3 spans 14 amino acids. CDR1 and CDR2 from the germline V gene are LGHDT and YNNKEL (reference sequence). The CDR3 reads CASSQVTGSYEQYF. The CDR3 DNA is TGTGCCAGCAGCCAAGTGACGGGGAGCTACGAGCAGTACTTC.

This clonotype ranks as medium-sized. The rearrangement links TRBV12-3 or TRBV12-4 to TRBJ1-3; D remains ambiguous. The CDR3 covers 14 residues. Between the trimmed V and J ends, which lost 5 bases and 1 base, there was a span of 9 bases. CDR3 region: CASSIRGSGNTIYF. The CDR3 bases are TGTGCCAGCAGTATCCGTGGATCTGGAAACACCATATATTTT.

In its sample, this clonotype was seen a few times. This sequence joins TRBV3-1 and TRBJ1-6; a weak D match, TRBD1 (5 bases). The germline V gene has CDR1 LGHDT and CDR2 YNNKEL (reference sequence). Trimming removed 0 bases at V and 0 bases at J, with 12 bases between. The CDR3 extends over 18 amino acids. For the CDR3, the DNA is TGTGCCAGCAGCCAAGAAGGGGAGCCCAGCTCCTATAATTCACCCCTCCACTTT. Translating gives CASSQEGEPSSYNSPLHF.

About this clonotype itself: A much larger clone is a single base away; this may be a read error. The rearrangement joins TRBV9 to TRBJ2-1, with D tentatively TRBD2 (5 bases). Germline CDR1 reads SGDLS; CDR2 reads YYNGEE. V was pared by 0 bases and J by 10 bases, with 14 bases between. This CDR3 contains 14 residues. Written as DNA, the CDR3 is TGTGCCAGCAGCGTAGGGGAGCAGTCCCAGGAGCAGTTCTTC. Translated: CASSVGEQSQEQFF.

Judged by abundance, this clonotype is medium-sized. The chain is built from TRBV20-1 and TRBJ1-5, with D possibly TRBD1 on 5 matching bases. The CDR3 is made up of 13 amino acids. V lost 5 bases and J 4 bases, leaving 12 bases between the germline ends. Per the germline V gene, CDR1 is DFQATT and CDR2 is SNEGSKA (reference sequence). The DNA for the CDR3 is TGCAGTGCTGGGGGTAAGGGGAATCAGCCCCAGCATTTT. As protein: CSAGGKGNQPQHF.

A note on this clonotype: This may stem from a read error, because a much larger clone lies one nucleotide away. The chain has TRBV28 and TRBJ1-5, with D uncertain. Germline lookup yields CDR1 MDHEN and CDR2 SYDVKM. The length of the CDR3 is 12 residues. CDR3 region: CVSSVLNQPQHF. The CDR3 coding sequence is TGTGTCAGCAGTGTCTTGAATCAGCCCCAGCATTTT.

This clonotype appeared a few times. The rearrangement joins TRBV10-1 to TRBJ2-5; no definite D call. Germline V gene sequence: CDR1 WNHNN, CDR2 SYGVQD (reference sequence). This CDR3 is 15 amino acids long. Trimming stripped 0 bases from V and 4 bases from J, with 12 bases between. CDR3 residues: CASSESGVVGETQYF. In nucleotides, the CDR3 is TGCGCCAGCAGTGAGTCGGGCGTGGTGGGAGAGACCCAGTACTTC.

This clonotype was detected a few times. The genes are TRBV12-3 or TRBV12-4 and TRBJ2-2; tentative D call: TRBD2 (5 bases). Between the trimmed V and J ends, which lost 6 bases and 6 bases, there was a span of 20 bases. The CDR3 length is 16 residues. This CDR3 reads CASSLGSAGVAGELFF. The CDR3 coding sequence is TGTGCCAGCAGCCTCGGGTCCGCCGGGGTCGCCGGGGAGCTGTTTTTT.

This clonotype qualifies as medium-sized. The V and J genes are TRBV6-1 and TRBJ1-3; D remains unclear. The CDR3 is 14 amino acids. CDR1 and CDR2 from the germline V gene are MNHNS and SASEGT. Trimming shortened V by 3 bases and J by 4 bases, and 10 bases separated the two germline ends. CDR3: CASSDSDSGNTIYF. The CDR3 DNA is TGTGCCAGCAGTGATTCCGATTCCGGAAACACCATATATTTT.

The chain joins TRBV6-1 to TRBJ1-6, with 7 bases that match TRBD1. CDR3 size: 14 residues. V gave up 6 bases and J gave up 6 bases; unmatched junction bases: 5. Germline assignment: CDR1 MNHNS and CDR2 SASEGT. CDR3 nucleotide sequence: TGTGCCAGCAGAGGGGGCGCGCTTAATTCACCCCTCCACTTT. Its protein is CASRGGALNSPLHF.

By its share, this clonotype is medium-sized (0.01 to 0.1%). The V gene is TRBV5-5, the J gene TRBJ1-2; the D gene is possibly TRBD1 (6 bases). Looked up from germline, CDR1 is SGHKS and CDR2 is YYEKEE (reference sequence). With 0 bases removed from V and 6 bases from J, the gap between germline ends came to 12 bases. This CDR3 is 14 amino acids long. CDR3 loop: CASSLDGGRDGYTF. CDR3 DNA: TGTGCCAGCAGCTTGGACGGGGGGCGGGATGGCTACACCTTC.

This clonotype was seen only a few times. The chain recombines TRBV20-1 with TRBJ1-1; tentative D call: TRBD1 (5 bases). V was shortened by 0 bases and J by 11 bases, with 16 bases between the two germline ends. This CDR3 is built from 13 residues. Germline-derived CDR1 and CDR2 are DFQATT and SNEGSKA (reference sequence). CDR3 amino acids: CSAREGLGAGAFF. CDR3 coding DNA: TGCAGTGCTAGAGAAGGGCTTGGGGCCGGGGCTTTCTTT.

Sample share makes this clonotype medium-sized (0.01 to 0.1%). The V gene is TRBV9, the J gene TRBJ1-6; 9 bases line up with TRBD1. Germline CDR1 and CDR2: SGDLS and YYNGEE. The CDR3 runs 14 residues. V trimming: 2 bases; J trimming: 10 bases; junction bases outside the gene matches: 4. This CDR3 is CASSVGQGGSPLHF. Written as DNA, the CDR3 is TGTGCCAGCAGCGTGGGACAGGGAGGCTCACCCCTCCACTTT.

This clonotype is categorized as medium-sized. The chain has TRBV30 and TRBJ1-5; maybe TRBD1 (5 bases). From germline, CDR1 is GTSNPN and CDR2 SVGIG (reference sequence). This CDR3 is 14 amino acids long. The germline V and J ends were trimmed by 0 bases and 4 bases, with 10 bases remaining between them. The CDR3 here is CAWSVSQGNQPQHF. Written as DNA, the CDR3 is TGTGCCTGGAGTGTCAGTCAGGGTAATCAGCCCCAGCATTTT. Drawing the rest from reference TRBV30 and TRBJ1-5, the complete variable domain is SQTIHQWPATLVQPVGSPLSLECTVEGTSNPNLYWYRQAAGRGLQLLFYSVGIGQISSEVPQNLSASRPQDRQFILSSKKLLLSDSGFYLCAWSVSQGNQPQHFGDGTRLSIL.

By share, this clonotype counts as medium-sized. The J gene is TRBJ2-1, the V gene TRBV19, with 9 bases matching TRBD2. The CDR3 runs to 16 residues. Germline-derived CDR1 and CDR2 are LNHDA and SQIVND (reference sequence). The ends lost 5 bases at V and 7 bases at J; junction bases unmatched: 12. CDR3 bases: TGTGCCAGTAGTCCTGCGGGAGGGCCTAGTAGTAATGAGCAGTTCTTC. Translated: CASSPAGGPSSNEQFF.

The genes are TRBV20-1 and TRBJ2-5; D possibly corresponds to TRBD1 (6 bases). CDR3 length: 12 amino acids. V shed 6 bases and J shed 7 bases, with 15 bases lying between them. From germline, CDR1 is DFQATT and CDR2 SNEGSKA (reference sequence). CDR3 loop: CSAGTTGGTQYF. As DNA, the CDR3 is TGCAGTGCCGGGACAACTGGGGGGACCCAGTACTTC.

This clonotype occurred a few times. The chain uses TRBV3-1 and TRBJ1-5, with D perhaps TRBD1 (5 bases). There are 13 residues in the CDR3. Between the trimmed V and J ends, which lost 4 bases and 6 bases, there was a span of 10 bases. Germline CDR1 and CDR2: LGHDT and YNNKEL (reference sequence). Here the CDR3 DNA reads TGTGCCAGCAGCCGGAAAAGGGGTCAGCCCCAGCATTTT. Amino acids: CASSRKRGQPQHF.

The chain couples TRBV3-1 to TRBJ2-1; D unresolved. CDR3 length: 13 residues. Germline CDR1 and CDR2: LGHDT and YNNKEL (reference sequence). V lost 6 bases to trimming and J lost 5 bases, with 11 bases between them. In DNA, the CDR3 is TGTGCCAGCAGTCAAAACTCGAACAATGAGCAGTTCTTC. This sequence encodes CASSQNSNNEQFF.

This clonotype counts as medium-sized. The V and J genes are TRBV18 and TRBJ1-2, with D hard to call. This CDR3 is built from 16 residues. V was clipped by 3 bases and J by 3 bases, with 17 bases between them. CDR1 KGHSH and CDR2 LQKENI come from the germline V gene. The CDR3 reads CASSPSNSPGDYGYTF. CDR3 coding DNA: TGTGCCAGCTCACCCTCAAATTCACCGGGCGACTATGGCTACACCTTC.

In its sample, this clonotype is medium-sized. The chain links TRBV20-1 to TRBJ2-7; D unclear. The CDR3 runs to 13 residues. The germline CDR1 and CDR2 sequences are DFQATT and SNEGSKA (reference sequence). V lost 3 bases to trimming and J lost 2 bases, with 11 bases between them. CDR3 nucleotide sequence: TGCAGTGCTAGTGGCACTGAACCCTACGAGCAGTACTTC. Translated, it gives CSASGTEPYEQYF.

By share, this clonotype ranks as large. This chain connects TRBV6-6 to TRBJ1-2, with a possible D match to TRBD1 (5 bases). V lost 6 bases and J 8 bases, leaving 19 bases between the germline ends. This CDR3 is 14 amino acids long. Germline CDR1 MNHNY, CDR2 SVGAGI (reference sequence). CDR3 DNA sequence: TGTGCCAGCAGCCCCGCCGGTCAGGGTGGGGGCTACACCTTC. Its protein is CASSPAGQGGGYTF.

This clonotype is labeled medium-sized. The rearrangement joins TRBV27 to TRBJ2-7, with D possibly being TRBD1 or TRBD2 (5 bases each). This CDR3 is built from 15 residues. Germline lookup yields CDR1 MNHEY and CDR2 SMNVEV (reference sequence). The V and J ends lost 0 bases and 4 bases respectively, with 13 bases between them. This CDR3 reads CASSLSRGPGYEQYF. Written as DNA, the CDR3 is TGTGCCAGCAGTTTATCGAGGGGACCTGGGTACGAGCAGTACTTC.